This T cell receptor beta chain originates from a study of blood T cells in healthy people across ages (dated by TCRdb to between 2015 and 2016). With respect to the entire study: In model experiments, template switching captured about one uniquely barcoded TCR beta cDNA molecule for every two T cells. To track age-related changes in TCR beta repertoire diversity, the study relied on deep sequencing normalized with unique cDNA molecular identifiers. The donors were divided into four age groups: young (average 16 years), middle-aged (approximately 41), aged (around 67) and long-lived (around 87). To avoid experimental bias, donors of different ages were distributed randomly across sequencing lanes. Using the same blood draw, the study looked at two additional independent replicas of 1 million unique cDNA reads for two donors, one aged 18 to 30 and the other aged 80 or older. What the authors observed across the whole study: Compared with the aged group, the long-lived group had more naive CD4+ T cells, fewer expanded clones and increased TCR diversity, suggesting age selection. Conclusive comparison of naive and antigen-experienced compartments was prevented by the profiling of bulk unsorted PBMCs. Donor CMV infection status was unknown, potentially confounding age-related changes in expanded clonotypes. As age increased, observed TCR beta diversity per million T cells dropped in a roughly linear way, and a significant reduction was already evident by age around 41. The percentage of naive T cells measured by flow cytometry correlated strongly with observed TCR beta diversity. Estimates of total diversity based on one million sequenced T cells were regarded as lower bounds and as underestimates.

Measured from the cysteine to the phenylalanine, the CDR3 is 14 residues long. Only the CDR3 region is kept as DNA, spanning 42 bases read in frame from base 1. From V the trimming removes 1 base and from J it removes 6 bases, while the gene matches leave 5 bases of the junction unaccounted for. CDR1 is given as SEHNR and CDR2 as FQNEAQ, both from the germline V gene (reference sequence). Donors were 39 systemically healthy Caucasian individuals from Russia aged roughly 6 to 100 years. Approximately 11 milliliters of peripheral blood were drawn from each donor into EDTA-treated Vacutainer tubes. Ficoll-Paque density-gradient centrifugation was used to isolate PBMCs, with at least 7 million per sample. Trizol reagent was used to extract total RNA from PBMCs, with at least 5.5 micrograms per sample. For every donor, an aliquot of PBMCs went through flow cytometry to measure the percentages of naive CD45RAhigh/CD27high T cells.

The library came from 5' RACE. Sequencer: Illumina HiSeq 2500. A second PCR of 7 to 11 cycles was performed with a sample-barcoded 5' primer and a J-beta primer mix. A template-switch 5' adaptor carrying 12 random nucleotides introduced a unique molecular identifier onto each TCR beta cDNA molecule. Each sample yielded at least 3 million CDR3-containing paired-end reads. All of the RNA was converted into first-strand cDNA using the Mint cDNA synthesis kit, with a TRBC-specific oligonucleotide serving as the primer. Following uracil-DNA glycosylase treatment, all cDNA underwent a first 18-cycle PCR with the universal primers M1SS and BC2_uni_R. The original pipeline was this. For normalization, 1 million high-quality reads, each with a distinct molecular identifier, were randomly selected from each sample. Reads with shared molecular identifiers were discarded instead of being binned into consensus sequences. MiTCR, set to a Q25 quality threshold and the strictest error-elimination algorithm, was used for CDR3 identification, clonotype clustering and error correction. A nonparametric unseen species model with Euler transformation was used to estimate lower-bound total TCR beta diversity. TCRdb reanalyzed the raw reads on its own, using fastp at Q25 for trimming and MiXCR for clone calling, and kept in-frame beta chains. Every entry covers one CDR3 protein and lists the most common genes and DNA from its rows. What appears here as the V and J calls and clone size reflects TCRdb's work, not the paper's. The sample table contains about 1.8 million distinct CDR3 sequences; only one count was recorded for less than 50% of them. Of the sample, 2.1% falls within the top ten clones.

Regarding this clonotype: The specificity of this receptor is unknown. Base quality data are lacking; no much larger clone is found one base away.

The source of this sequence is a woman between 35 and 50 years old in good health. This chain is built from TRBV7-9 and TRBJ2-5; TRBD1 agrees with 7 junctional bases. The sample taken for sequencing was blood. DNA sequence: TGTGCCAGCAGCTTAGATAGGGGGCTGAAGACCCAGTACTTC. It specifies CASSLDRGLKTQYF. With the rest looked up from the reference TRBV7-9 and TRBJ2-5 genes rather than sequenced, the full variable domain is DTGVSQNPRHKITKRGQNVTFRCDPISEHNRLYWYRQTLGQGPEFLTYFQNEAQLEKSRLLSDRFSAERPKGSFSTLEIQRTEQGDSAMYLCASSLDRGLKTQYFGPGTRLLVL.